Below, 7 T cell receptor beta chains from the same sample are listed, as sequenced in a study of T cells in localized non-small cell lung cancer. The protocol was immunoSEQ multiplex PCR, while the TCRdb copy is restricted to in-frame clones and leaves out a portion. The data contain 60,000 to 65,000 clones, 90% of them singletons. The sequencing here drew on peripheral blood, taken before any cancer treatment. The origin of the receptors is a woman aged 40 to 75 with stage I lung adenocarcinoma.

This CDR3 reads CASGRGKGMNTEAFF. CDR3 DNA: TGTGCCAGCGGGAGGGGAAAGGGTATGAACACTGAAGCTTTCTTT. V gene TRBV27 combines with J gene TRBJ1-1; TRBD1 is a possible D gene (5 bases). Germline CDR1 and CDR2: MNHEY and SMNVEV (reference sequence). V gave up 8 bases and J gave up 0 bases, with 16 bases separating them. The CDR3 has 15 amino acids.

This clone was detected once. This rearrangement joins TRBV6-6 to TRBJ2-5; D gene ambiguous. The germline gives CDR1 MNHNY, CDR2 SVGAGI (reference sequence). CDR3 size: 14 residues. Deletions cut 0 bases from V and 2 bases from J, with 7 bases between. The CDR3 sequence is CASSYSTQQETQYF. The DNA for the CDR3 is TGTGCCAGCAGTTACTCGACCCAACAAGAGACCCAGTACTTC.

This clone has a single count. The J gene is TRBJ1-3, the V gene TRBV6-5, with D unresolved. Germline CDR1 MNHEY, CDR2 SVGAGI. CDR3 length: 15 amino acids. V was clipped by 4 bases and J by 4 bases, with 14 bases between them. In nucleotides, the CDR3 is TGTGCCAGCAGTTCCACGGGGTTCTCCGGAAACACCATATATTTT. Translation gives CASSSTGFSGNTIYF.

V gene TRBV11-2 combines with J gene TRBJ2-1; D might be TRBD1 or TRBD2, each matching 5 bases. Between the trimmed V and J ends, which lost 2 bases and 9 bases, there was a span of 14 bases. The germline CDR1 and CDR2 sequences are SGHAT and FQNNGV. CDR3 size: 14 residues. CDR3 DNA: TGTGCCAGCAGCTTACGGACTCAAAGGGGTGAGCAGTTCTTC. Translation gives CASSLRTQRGEQFF. The full variable domain, completed using reference TRBV11-2 and TRBJ2-1, is EAGVAQSPRYKIIEKRQSVAFWCNPISGHATLYWYQQILGQGPKLLIQFQNNGVVDDSQLPKDRFSAERLKGVDSTLKIQPAKLEDSAVYLCASSLRTQRGEQFFGPGTRLTVL.

CDR3 in amino acids: CTSSQPHRNTEAFF. The CDR3 bases are TGCACCAGCAGCCAACCTCACAGGAACACTGAAGCTTTCTTT. The rearrangement links TRBV1 to TRBJ1-1; no DNA check was done on the table's D call, TRBD1. TRBV1 is tagged as a pseudogene. The CDR3 is made up of 14 amino acids.

The V and J genes are TRBV6-5 and TRBJ2-3; 7 bases line up with TRBD2. The CDR3 has 16 residues. Germline CDR1 reads MNHEY; CDR2 reads SVGAGI. With 4 bases clipped from V and 2 bases from J, the junction kept 9 bases outside the gene matches. The CDR3 sequence is CASSFGASGYTDTQYF. In DNA form, the CDR3 reads TGTGCCAGCAGTTTTGGGGCTAGCGGTTACACAGATACGCAGTATTTT.

V and J are TRBV5-1 and TRBJ1-1; 11 bases are a match to TRBD1. Germline values: CDR1 SGHRS, CDR2 YFSETQ. The trim removed 2 bases at V and 1 base at J, leaving 1 base unmatched. This CDR3 contains 15 residues. The CDR3 DNA reads as TGCGCCAGCAGCTTAGGGACAGGGGGGAACACTGAAGCTTTCTTT. Translation: CASSLGTGGNTEAFF.